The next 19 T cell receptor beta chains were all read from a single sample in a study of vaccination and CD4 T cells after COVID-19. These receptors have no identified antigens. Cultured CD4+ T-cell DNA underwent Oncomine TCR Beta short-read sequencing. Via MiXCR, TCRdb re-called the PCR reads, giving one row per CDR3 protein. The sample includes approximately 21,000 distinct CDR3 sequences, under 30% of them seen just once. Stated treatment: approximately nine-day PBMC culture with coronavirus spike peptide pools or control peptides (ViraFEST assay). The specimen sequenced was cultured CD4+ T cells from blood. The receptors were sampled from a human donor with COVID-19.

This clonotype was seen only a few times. The CDR3 DNA is TGTGCCACCCAGCCTCCTCGAATGGGGGATGGTCAGCCCCAGCATTTT. This encodes CATQPPRMGDGQPQHF. The genes are TRBV21-1 and TRBJ1-5; TRBD1 is the table's D call and was not checked against the DNA. TRBV21-1 is deemed a pseudogene. The CDR3 loop spans 16 amino acids.

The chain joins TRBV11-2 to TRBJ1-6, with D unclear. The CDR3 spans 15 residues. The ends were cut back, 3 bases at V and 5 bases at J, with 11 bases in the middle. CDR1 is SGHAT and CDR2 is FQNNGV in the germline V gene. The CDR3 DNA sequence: TGTGCCAGCAGCTTTTCTTCGGAAGATAATTCACCCCTCCACTTT. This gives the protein CASSFSSEDNSPLHF.

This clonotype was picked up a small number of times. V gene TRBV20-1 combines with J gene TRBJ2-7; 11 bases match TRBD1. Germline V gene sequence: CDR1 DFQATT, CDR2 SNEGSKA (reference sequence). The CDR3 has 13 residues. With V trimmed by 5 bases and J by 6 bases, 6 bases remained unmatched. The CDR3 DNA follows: TGCAGTGCTCCGCGGACAGGGGGCATCGAGCAGTACTTC. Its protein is CSAPRTGGIEQYF.

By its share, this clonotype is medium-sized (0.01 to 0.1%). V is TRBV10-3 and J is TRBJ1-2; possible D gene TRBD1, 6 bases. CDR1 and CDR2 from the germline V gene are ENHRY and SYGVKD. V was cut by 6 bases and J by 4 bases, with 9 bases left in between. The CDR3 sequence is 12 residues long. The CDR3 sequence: CAIREGVYGYTF. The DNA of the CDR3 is TGTGCCATCAGAGAGGGGGTCTATGGCTACACCTTC.

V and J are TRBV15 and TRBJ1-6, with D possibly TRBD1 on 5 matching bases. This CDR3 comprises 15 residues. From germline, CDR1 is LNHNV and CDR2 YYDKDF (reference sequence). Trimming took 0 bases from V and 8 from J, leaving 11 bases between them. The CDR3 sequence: CATSRDFQGDSPLHF. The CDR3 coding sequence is TGTGCCACCAGCAGAGATTTCCAGGGTGATTCACCCCTCCACTTT. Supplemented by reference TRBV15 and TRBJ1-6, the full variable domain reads DAMVIQNPRYQVTQFGKPVTLSCSQTLNHNVMYWYQQKSSQAPKLLFHYYDKDFNNEADTPDNFQSRRPNTSFCFLDIRSPGLGDTAMYLCATSRDFQGDSPLHFGNGTRLTVT.

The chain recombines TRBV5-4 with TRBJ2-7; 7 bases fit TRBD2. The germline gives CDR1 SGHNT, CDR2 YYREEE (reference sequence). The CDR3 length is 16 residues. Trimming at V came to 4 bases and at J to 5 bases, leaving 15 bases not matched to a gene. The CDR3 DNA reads TGTGCCAGCAGCGGAGCGGGACTTTCGAGTGTTAACGAGCAGTACTTC. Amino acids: CASSGAGLSSVNEQYF.

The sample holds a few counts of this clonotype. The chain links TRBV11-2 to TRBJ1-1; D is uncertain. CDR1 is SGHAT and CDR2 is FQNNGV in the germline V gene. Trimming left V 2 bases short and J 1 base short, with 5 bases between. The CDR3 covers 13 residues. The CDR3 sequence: CASSLQENTEAFF. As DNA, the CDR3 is TGTGCCAGCAGCTTACAGGAGAACACTGAAGCTTTCTTT.

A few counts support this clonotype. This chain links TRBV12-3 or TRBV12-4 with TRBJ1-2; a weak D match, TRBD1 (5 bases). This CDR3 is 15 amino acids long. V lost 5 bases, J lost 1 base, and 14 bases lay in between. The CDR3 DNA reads TGTGCCAGCAGTCCCTCCGGGACGGATAACTATGGCTACACCTTC. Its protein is CASSPSGTDNYGYTF.

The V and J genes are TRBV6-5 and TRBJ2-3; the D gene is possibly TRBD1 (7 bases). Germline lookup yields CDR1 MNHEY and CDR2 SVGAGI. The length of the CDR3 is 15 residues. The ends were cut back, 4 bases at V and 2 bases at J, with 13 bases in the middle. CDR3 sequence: CASSSGGRPTDTQYF. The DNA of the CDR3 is TGTGCCAGCAGTTCAGGGGGGCGTCCCACAGATACGCAGTATTTT.

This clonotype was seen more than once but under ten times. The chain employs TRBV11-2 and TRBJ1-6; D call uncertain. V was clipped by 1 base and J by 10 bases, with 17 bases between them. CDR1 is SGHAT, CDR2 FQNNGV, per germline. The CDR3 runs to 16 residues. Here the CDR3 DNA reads TGTGCCAGCAGCTTAGGAGCTGGGCGGTATTCATCACCCCTCCACTTT. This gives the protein CASSLGAGRYSSPLHF.

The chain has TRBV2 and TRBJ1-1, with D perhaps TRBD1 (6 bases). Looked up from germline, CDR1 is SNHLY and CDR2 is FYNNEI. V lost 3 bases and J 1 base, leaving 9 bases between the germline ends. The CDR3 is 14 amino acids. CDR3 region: CASSEGGRNTEAFF. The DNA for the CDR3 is TGTGCCAGCAGTGAGGGGGGCAGGAACACTGAAGCTTTCTTT.

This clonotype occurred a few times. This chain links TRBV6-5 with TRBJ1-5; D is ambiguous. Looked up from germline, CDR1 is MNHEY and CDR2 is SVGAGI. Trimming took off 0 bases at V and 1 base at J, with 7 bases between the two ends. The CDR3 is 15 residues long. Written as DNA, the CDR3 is TGTGCCAGCAGTTACTCCGTATTAAGCAATCAGCCCCAGCATTTT. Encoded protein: CASSYSVLSNQPQHF.

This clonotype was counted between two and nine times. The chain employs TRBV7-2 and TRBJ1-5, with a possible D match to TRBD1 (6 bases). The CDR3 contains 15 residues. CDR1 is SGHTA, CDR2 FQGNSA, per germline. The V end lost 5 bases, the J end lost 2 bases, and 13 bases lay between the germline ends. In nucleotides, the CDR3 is TGTGCCAGCAGCACCGGGGGGGGGCGCAATCAGCCCCAGCATTTT. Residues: CASSTGGGRNQPQHF.

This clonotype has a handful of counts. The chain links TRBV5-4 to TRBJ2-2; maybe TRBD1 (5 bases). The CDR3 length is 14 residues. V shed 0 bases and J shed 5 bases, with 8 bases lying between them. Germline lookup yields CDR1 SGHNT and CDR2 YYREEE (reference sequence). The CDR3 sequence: CASSLVGQTGELFF. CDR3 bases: TGTGCCAGCAGCTTGGTCGGACAAACCGGGGAGCTGTTTTTT.

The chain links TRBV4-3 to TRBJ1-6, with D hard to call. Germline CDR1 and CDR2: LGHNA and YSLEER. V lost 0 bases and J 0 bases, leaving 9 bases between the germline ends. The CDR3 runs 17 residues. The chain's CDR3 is CASSQERESSYNSPLHF. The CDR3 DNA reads TGCGCCAGCAGCCAAGAACGTGAGAGCTCCTATAATTCACCCCTCCACTTT.

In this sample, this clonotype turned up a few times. The CDR3 loop is CASSLTSGTVNSPLHF. The CDR3 DNA reads as TGTGCCAGCAGCCTAACGTCCGGGACAGTGAATTCACCCCTCCACTTT. The rearrangement uses TRBV7-2 and TRBJ1-6; 7 bases agree with TRBD1. Trimming took 5 bases from V and 7 from J; bases not matched to a gene: 11. This CDR3 has 16 residues. Germline V gene sequence: CDR1 SGHTA, CDR2 FQGNSA.

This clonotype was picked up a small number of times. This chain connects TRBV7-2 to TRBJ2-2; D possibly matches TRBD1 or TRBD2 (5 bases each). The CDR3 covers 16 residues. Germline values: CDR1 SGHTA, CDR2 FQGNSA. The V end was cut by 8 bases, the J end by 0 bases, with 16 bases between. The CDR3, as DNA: TGTGCCAGCGGTCGGGGACGGCAGGCGAACACCGGGGAGCTGTTTTTT. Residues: CASGRGRQANTGELFF.

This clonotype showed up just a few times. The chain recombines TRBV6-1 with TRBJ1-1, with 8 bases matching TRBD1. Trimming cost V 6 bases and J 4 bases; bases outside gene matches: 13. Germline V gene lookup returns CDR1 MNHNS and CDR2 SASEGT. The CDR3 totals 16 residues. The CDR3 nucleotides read TGTGCCAGCAGCCATAACAGGGGGGCGAGAATCACTGAAGCTTTCTTT. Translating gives CASSHNRGARITEAFF.

For the CDR3, the DNA is TGTGCCAGCAGCAGACAGGGCAACTCTGGAAACACCATATATTTT. This codes for CASSRQGNSGNTIYF. The chain joins TRBV12-3 or TRBV12-4 to TRBJ1-3, with TRBD1 identical over 7 bases. Germline trimming cut 6 bases from V and 0 bases from J; bases unmatched to any gene: 5. The CDR3 is 15 residues long.